The 4 T cell receptor beta chains in this list originate from one sample, sequenced in a study of T-cell memory formation after mild COVID-19. TCRdb called the 5' RACE reads again in MiXCR, with one record for every CDR3 protein. The sample has approximately 270,000 distinct CDR3 sequences; about 16% are singletons. The source material was PBMCs or a T cell subset sorted from them (not recorded which). The receptors were gathered from a man younger than 35 who had mild COVID-19 (a few samples of this study predate the infection). Cell type and time point are not known.

This clonotype has more than one count but fewer than ten. The rearrangement links TRBV18 to TRBJ2-3; no clear D gene. The CDR3 loop spans 15 amino acids. Trimming cost V 3 bases and J 0 bases, with 10 bases left between them. Germline V gene lookup returns CDR1 KGHSH and CDR2 LQKENI. The CDR3 coding sequence is TGTGCCAGCTCACCGGTGCCCCTGAGCACAGATACGCAGTATTTT. Its protein product is CASSPVPLSTDTQYF.

The chain joins TRBV6-2 or TRBV6-3 to TRBJ1-6; D gene uncertain. The CDR3 contains 12 residues. In germline, CDR1 is MNHEY, CDR2 SVGEGT. The V and J ends lost 6 bases and 6 bases respectively, with 6 bases between them. CDR3 region: CASRRTNSPLHF. The CDR3 DNA reads as TGTGCCAGCAGGAGGACTAATTCACCCCTCCACTTT.

The rearrangement links TRBV11-3 to TRBJ1-1; D gene uncertain. CDR3 length equals 13 residues. Germline V CDR1 and CDR2: SGHNT, YENEEA. With 0 bases removed from V and 9 bases from J, the gap between germline ends came to 11 bases. CDR3 region: CASSLDPGSKAFF. CDR3 nucleotide sequence: TGTGCCAGCAGCTTAGATCCGGGTTCAAAAGCTTTCTTT.

Concerning this clonotype: A much larger clone is a single base away; this may be a read error. This chain links TRBV28 with TRBJ1-1; D possibly corresponds to TRBD1 (6 bases). This CDR3 is 13 amino acids long. CDR1 MDHEN and CDR2 SYDVKM come from the germline V gene. CDR3 in amino acids: CASSSPYRAEDFF. CDR3 nucleotide sequence: TGTGCCAGCAGTTCGCCATACAGGGCCGAAGATTTCTTT.